One and the same sample provided the 23 T cell receptor beta chains below, sequenced in a study of T cell responses to AZD1222 COVID-19 vaccine. Assay used: immunoSEQ multiplex PCR; TCRdb lists only in-frame clones, some missing. This sample yields over 45,000 clones, of which roughly 85% are seen a single time; roughly a fifth belongs to the top ten. This sample comprised peripheral blood, obtained on day 0 of MenACWY control vaccination. These receptors all stem from an adult in good health.

V usage is TRBV19 and J usage is TRBJ1-2; D is unresolved. Trimming cost V 0 bases and J 4 bases, with 9 bases left between them. This CDR3 is 14 amino acids long. Per germline, CDR1 LNHDA and CDR2 SQIVND (reference sequence). In DNA form, the CDR3 reads TGTGCCAGTAGTATAGACGCGGGCGCCTATGGCTACACCTTC. Translation: CASSIDAGAYGYTF.

The chain has TRBV6-5 and TRBJ2-5; 7 bases are a match to TRBD2. This CDR3 comprises 16 residues. Germline trimming cut 1 base from V and 0 bases from J; bases unmatched to any gene: 5. CDR1 and CDR2 from the germline V gene are MNHEY and SVGAGI. The CDR3 sequence: CASSYYPREYQETQYF. CDR3 nucleotide sequence: TGTGCCAGCAGTTACTACCCGCGGGAGTACCAAGAGACCCAGTACTTC.

The gene calls are TRBV11-2 and TRBJ2-4, with TRBD1 matching 7 bases. CDR3 length: 14 amino acids. V shed 10 bases and J 1 base; nucleotides not matched to a gene: 7. Germline values: CDR1 SGHAT, CDR2 FQNNGV. The CDR3 sequence: CATQTGMAKNIQYF. The CDR3 DNA follows: TGTGCCACCCAGACAGGGATGGCCAAAAACATTCAGTACTTC.

The J gene is TRBJ1-4, the V gene TRBV5-1; D is unclear. V was pared by 0 bases and J by 0 bases, with 18 bases between. Germline V gene lookup returns CDR1 SGHRS and CDR2 YFSETQ. The CDR3 length is 19 residues. The CDR3 sequence: CASSLVTLLEKTTNEKLFF. CDR3 sequence (DNA): TGCGCCAGCAGCTTGGTGACCCTTCTGGAGAAGACAACTAATGAAAAACTGTTTTTT.

This chain connects TRBV30 to TRBJ2-7, with 15 bases that match TRBD2. Germline CDR1 reads GTSNPN; CDR2 reads SVGIG (reference sequence). Unmatched junction bases numbered 8, after V lost 2 bases and J lost 9 bases. This CDR3 spans 15 amino acids. As DNA, the CDR3 is TGTGCCTGGAGTCCACAGGGACTAGCGGGAGGCGGGCAGTACTTC. This sequence encodes CAWSPQGLAGGGQYF.

The V gene is TRBV29-1, the J gene TRBJ2-2, with 10 bases lining up with TRBD2. J lost 2 bases, V lost 4 bases, and 4 bases had no gene match. Germline loops: CDR1 SQVTM, CDR2 ANQGSEA. The CDR3 is 15 residues long. The CDR3 DNA is TGCAGCGTTGGTCTAGCGGGAGTAAACACCGGGGAGCTGTTTTTT. Encoded protein: CSVGLAGVNTGELFF.

This clone was recorded only once. In DNA, the CDR3 is TGTGCCAGTAGTCTGAGCGCTGCCTACGAGCAGTACTTC. Encoded protein: CASSLSAAYEQYF. The V gene is TRBV19, the J gene TRBJ2-7; D uncertain. The CDR3 is 13 residues long. Germline values: CDR1 LNHDA, CDR2 SQIVND (reference sequence). The V gene lost 5 bases and the J gene lost 2 bases, with 10 bases spanning the gap.

This chain links TRBV30 with TRBJ2-1, with D unresolved. The CDR3 is made up of 15 amino acids. Trimming removed 0 bases from V and 3 bases from J, with 12 bases in between. Per the germline V gene, CDR1 is GTSNPN and CDR2 is SVGIG (reference sequence). CDR3 coding DNA: TGTGCCTGGAGTGTATTGCAGTCCGGCTACAATGAGCAGTTCTTC. Translating gives CAWSVLQSGYNEQFF.

The chain is built from TRBV4-3 and TRBJ2-2, with D perhaps matching TRBD1 or TRBD2 (6 bases each). The CDR3 is 16 residues long. Germline V gene lookup returns CDR1 LGHNA and CDR2 YSLEER. V was trimmed by 0 bases and J by 3 bases, leaving 11 bases between them. The CDR3 nucleotides read TGCGCCAGCAGCCAAGACGGGGGCGGGGACACCGGGGAGCTGTTTTTT. It codes for CASSQDGGGDTGELFF.

J is TRBJ1-2 and V is TRBV19; no clear D gene. Germline loops: CDR1 LNHDA, CDR2 SQIVND (reference sequence). V dropped 6 bases and J dropped 2 bases, with 13 bases sitting between them. CDR3 length: 14 residues. The CDR3 region is CASRNRGWNYGYTF. The CDR3 bases are TGTGCCAGTAGAAACAGAGGGTGGAACTATGGCTACACCTTC.

The chain combines TRBV18 with TRBJ1-1; 10 bases fit TRBD1. Trimming at V came to 2 bases and at J to 1 base, leaving 10 bases not matched to a gene. Germline-derived CDR1 and CDR2 are KGHSH and LQKENI. The length of the CDR3 is 18 residues. In nucleotides, the CDR3 is TGTGCCAGCTCACCAGACCGGGACAGGGGTTTCGGGAACACTGAAGCTTTCTTT. Its translation is CASSPDRDRGFGNTEAFF.

The V call is TRBV5-5, the J call TRBJ2-7; D is perhaps TRBD1 (5 bases). Per germline, CDR1 SGHKS and CDR2 YYEKEE (reference sequence). The germline V and J ends were trimmed by 0 bases and 0 bases, with 10 bases remaining between them. The CDR3 is 15 residues long. CDR3 DNA: TGTGCCAGCAGCTTGGCGACAGATCCCTCCTACGAGCAGTACTTC. This gives the protein CASSLATDPSYEQYF. The full variable domain, in which reference TRBV5-5 and TRBJ2-7 provide the parts outside the CDR3, is DAGVTQSPTHLIKTRGQQVTLRCSPISGHKSVSWYQQVLGQGPQFIFQYYEKEERGRGNFPDRFSARQFPNYSSELNVNALLLGDSALYLCASSLATDPSYEQYFGPGTRLTVT.

V gene TRBV27 combines with J gene TRBJ2-2; 8 nucleotides match TRBD2. From germline, CDR1 is MNHEY and CDR2 SMNVEV (reference sequence). This CDR3 contains 15 residues. V lost 3 bases, J lost 4 bases, and 4 bases stayed unmatched. CDR3 bases: TGTGCCAGCAGTTTGGGACTAGTTAGCACCGGGGAGCTGTTTTTT. This encodes CASSLGLVSTGELFF.

The rearrangement joins TRBV19 to TRBJ2-2; 10 bases fit TRBD1. The V segment lost 7 bases and the J segment 6 bases; nucleotides outside the gene matches: 11. The CDR3 covers 16 residues. CDR1 and CDR2 (germline): LNHDA, SQIVND (reference sequence). CDR3 residues: CASKGLGQGRAGELFF. The CDR3 DNA is TGTGCCAGTAAAGGGTTGGGACAGGGGAGAGCCGGGGAGCTGTTTTTT.

The rearrangement uses TRBV11-1 and TRBJ2-3, with D perhaps assigned TRBD1 or TRBD2 (5 bases each). The CDR3 is 16 residues long. Looked up from germline, CDR1 is SGHAT and CDR2 is FQDESV (reference sequence). V lost 0 bases to trimming and J lost 4 bases, with 14 bases between them. The CDR3 DNA sequence: TGTGCCAGCAGCTTAGCGCGAGCGAGAGGGGCAGATACGCAGTATTTT. It codes for CASSLARARGADTQYF.

Here the CDR3 reads CASSFRQGRGTGELFF. Here the CDR3 DNA reads TGTGCCAGCAGCTTCCGACAGGGAAGGGGCACCGGGGAGCTGTTTTTT. The chain employs TRBV11-2 and TRBJ2-2; 7 bases agree with TRBD1. The junction had 8 bases not matched to a gene; V was cut back by 3 bases and J by 4 bases. Per germline, CDR1 SGHAT and CDR2 FQNNGV. This CDR3 contains 16 residues.

This clone is medium-sized within its sample. The chain links TRBV4-1 to TRBJ1-4, with unresolved D. V lost 1 base and J 7 bases, leaving 10 bases between the germline ends. The CDR3 loop spans 14 amino acids. Germline loops: CDR1 MGHRA, CDR2 YSYEKL. CDR3 coding DNA: TGCGCCAGCAGCCAAGGCCCCTACCTTGAAAAACTGTTTTTT. Amino acids: CASSQGPYLEKLFF.

The rearrangement joins TRBV29-1 to TRBJ2-2, with D perhaps TRBD1 or TRBD2 (5 bases each). V lost 7 bases and J lost 2, with 8 bases in between. The CDR3 extends over 12 amino acids. Germline CDR1 reads SQVTM; CDR2 reads ANQGSEA. The CDR3 here is CSAGGNTGELFF. The CDR3 coding sequence is TGCAGCGCTGGGGGTAACACCGGGGAGCTGTTTTTT.

V is TRBV28 and J is TRBJ1-5; no reliable D call. Germline V lookup: CDR1 MDHEN, CDR2 SYDVKM. The ends were cut back, 3 bases at V and 6 bases at J, with 12 bases in the middle. The CDR3 totals 14 residues. The CDR3 region is CASSFIKGGQPQHF. The CDR3 nucleotides read TGTGCCAGCAGTTTTATCAAGGGCGGTCAGCCCCAGCATTTT.

The chain has TRBV19 and TRBJ1-1; 8 bases match TRBD1. The CDR3 is made up of 15 amino acids. V was pared by 5 bases and J by 0 bases, with 5 bases of the junction left unmatched. Germline V lookup: CDR1 LNHDA, CDR2 SQIVND (reference sequence). The CDR3, as DNA: TGTGCCAGTAGTCCCAACAGGGGGGTGAACACTGAAGCTTTCTTT. Residues: CASSPNRGVNTEAFF.

The rearrangement joins TRBV10-1 to TRBJ2-3, with 8 bases matching TRBD2. V was pared by 0 bases and J by 1 base, with 18 bases of the junction left unmatched. Germline V CDR1 and CDR2: WNHNN, SYGVQD (reference sequence). The CDR3 is 21 amino acids. Written as DNA, the CDR3 is TGCGCCAGCAGTGAGTCCGTAGCAGCGGGAGAAAGGGTACGGGGCACAGATACGCAGTATTTT. It translates to CASSESVAAGERVRGTDTQYF.

The genes are TRBV6-2 or TRBV6-3 and TRBJ1-2; 10 nucleotides line up with TRBD1. This CDR3 spans 14 amino acids. V shed 6 bases, J shed 4 bases, and the junction held 5 bases outside the gene matches. Germline CDR1 is MNHEY and CDR2 is SVGEGT. This chain's CDR3 is CASSLTGGVYGYTF. DNA of the CDR3: TGTGCCAGCAGCCTGACAGGGGGCGTCTATGGCTACACCTTC.

This rearrangement joins TRBV3-1 (or the pseudogene TRBV3-2) to TRBJ2-1; TRBD1 agrees at 9 bases. V lost 4 bases, J lost 2 bases, and 3 bases stayed unmatched. This CDR3 has 15 residues. CDR1 is LGHDT and CDR2 is YNNKEL in the germline V gene (reference sequence). The CDR3 bases are TGTGCCAGCAGCCCTGGGACAGGGACCTACAATGAGCAGTTCTTC. As protein: CASSPGTGTYNEQFF.